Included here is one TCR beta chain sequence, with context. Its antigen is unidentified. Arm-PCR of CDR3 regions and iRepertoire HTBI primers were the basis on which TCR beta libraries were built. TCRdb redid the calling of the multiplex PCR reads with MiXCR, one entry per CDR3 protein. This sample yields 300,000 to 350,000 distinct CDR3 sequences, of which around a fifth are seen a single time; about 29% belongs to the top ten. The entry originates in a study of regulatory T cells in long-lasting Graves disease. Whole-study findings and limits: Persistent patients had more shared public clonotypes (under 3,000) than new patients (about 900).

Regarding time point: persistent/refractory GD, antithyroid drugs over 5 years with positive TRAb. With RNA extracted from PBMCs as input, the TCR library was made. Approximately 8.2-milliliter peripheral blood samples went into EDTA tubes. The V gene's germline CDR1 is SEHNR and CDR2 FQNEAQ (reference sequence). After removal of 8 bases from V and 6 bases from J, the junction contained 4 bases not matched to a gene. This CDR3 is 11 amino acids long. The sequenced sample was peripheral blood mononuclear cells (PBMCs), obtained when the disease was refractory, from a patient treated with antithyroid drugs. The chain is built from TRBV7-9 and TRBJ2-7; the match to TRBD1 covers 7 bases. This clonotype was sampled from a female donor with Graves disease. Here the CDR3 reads CASARGREQYF. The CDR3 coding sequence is TGTGCCAGCGCAAGGGGGCGCGAGCAGTACTTC.